Listed here is a single T cell receptor (beta chain). The target antigen is unknown. These data are taken from a study of shared clonotypes between healthy human individuals. Study-level results: Among donors, sharing of clonotypes was expected to be affected by sequencing depth. Unshared clonotypes carried lower generation probabilities than those common to all four donors.

This table comes from immunoSEQ multiplex PCR, and its TCRdb copy is limited to in-frame clones, with some not included. The sample shows 2 million to 2.5 million clones, roughly 93% of them seen only once. Source material: naive CD4+ T cells from PBMCs. Subset: CD45RA+ positively selected. The sequence was obtained from a man between 18 and 35 years old in good health. Some clones in this sample may be carry-over from other donors' samples.

This chain's CDR3 is CASMGQSTYQPQHF. The CDR3 region has the DNA TGTGCCAGCATGGGACAGAGCACCTATCAGCCCCAGCATTTT. V usage is TRBV2 and J usage is TRBJ1-5; TRBD1 agrees at 7 bases. The CDR3 totals 14 residues. Germline lookup yields CDR1 SNHLY and CDR2 FYNNEI. Germline trimming cut 7 bases from V and 5 bases from J; bases unmatched to any gene: 8.